The text below deals with one T cell receptor (beta chain). Antigen specificity is unknown. This sample is part of a study of T-cell memory formation after mild COVID-19. Germline V gene lookup returns CDR1 MNHEY and CDR2 SMNVEV (reference sequence). The CDR3 has 16 residues. The V end lost 0 bases, the J end lost 4 bases, and 14 bases lay between the germline ends. The study's findings and limits: A balance of CD4 and CD8 characterized clones contracting day 15 to 85, whereas later expanders leaned CD4+.

Each CDR3 protein is one row after TCRdb ran MiXCR on the 5' RACE reads. This sample has roughly 580,000 distinct CDR3 sequences, with approximately 19% found just once. This sequence joins TRBV27 and TRBJ2-3; possibly TRBD2 for D (6 bases). This TCR derives from an adult woman who had mild COVID-19 (a few samples of this study predate the infection). Cell type and time point are not known. The sequencing sample was made of PBMCs or a T cell subset sorted from them (not recorded which). The CDR3 loop is CASSLSWGRGADTQYF. CDR3 sequence (DNA): TGTGCCAGCAGTTTATCGTGGGGACGCGGGGCAGATACGCAGTATTTT.